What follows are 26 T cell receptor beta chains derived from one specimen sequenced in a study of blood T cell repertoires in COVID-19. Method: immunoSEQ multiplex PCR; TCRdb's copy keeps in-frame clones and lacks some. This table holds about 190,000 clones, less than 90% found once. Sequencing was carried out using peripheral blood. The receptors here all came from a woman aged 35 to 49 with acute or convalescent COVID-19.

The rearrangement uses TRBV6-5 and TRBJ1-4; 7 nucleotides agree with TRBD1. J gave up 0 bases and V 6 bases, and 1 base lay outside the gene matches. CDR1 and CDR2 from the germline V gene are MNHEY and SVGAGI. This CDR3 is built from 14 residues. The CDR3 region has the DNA TGTGCCAGCAGGGGGACAGCAACTAATGAAAAACTGTTTTTT. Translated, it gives CASRGTATNEKLFF.

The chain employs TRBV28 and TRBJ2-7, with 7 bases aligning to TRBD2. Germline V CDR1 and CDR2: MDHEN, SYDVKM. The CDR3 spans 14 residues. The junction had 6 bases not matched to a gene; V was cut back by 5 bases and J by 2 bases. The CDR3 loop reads CASSPRTSPYEQYF. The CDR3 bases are TGTGCCAGCAGTCCAAGGACTAGTCCCTACGAGCAGTACTTC.

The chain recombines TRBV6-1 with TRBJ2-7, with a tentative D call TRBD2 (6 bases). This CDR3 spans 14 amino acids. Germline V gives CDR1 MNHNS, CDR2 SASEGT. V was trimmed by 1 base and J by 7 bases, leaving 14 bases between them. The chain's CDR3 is CASSEEWAGREQYF. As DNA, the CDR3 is TGTGCCAGCAGTGAAGAGTGGGCAGGGAGGGAGCAGTACTTC.

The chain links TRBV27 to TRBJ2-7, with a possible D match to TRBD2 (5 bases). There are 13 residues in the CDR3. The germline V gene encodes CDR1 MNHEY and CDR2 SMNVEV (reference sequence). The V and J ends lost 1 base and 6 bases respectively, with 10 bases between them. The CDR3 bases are TGTGCCAGCAGTTTATTGATCGGGGTCGAGCAGTACTTC. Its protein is CASSLLIGVEQYF.

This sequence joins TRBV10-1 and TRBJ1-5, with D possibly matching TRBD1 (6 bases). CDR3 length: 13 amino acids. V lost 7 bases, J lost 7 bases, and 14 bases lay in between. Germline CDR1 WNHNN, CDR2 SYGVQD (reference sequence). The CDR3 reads CASKTGREQPQHF. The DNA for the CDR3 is TGCGCCAGCAAAACAGGGAGGGAACAGCCCCAGCATTTT.

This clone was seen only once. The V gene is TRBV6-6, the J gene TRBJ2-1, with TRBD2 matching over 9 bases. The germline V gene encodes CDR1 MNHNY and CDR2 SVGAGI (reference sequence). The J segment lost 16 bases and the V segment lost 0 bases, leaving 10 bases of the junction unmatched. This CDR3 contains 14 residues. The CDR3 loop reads CASSYSPGLAVLFF. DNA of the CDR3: TGTGCCAGCAGTTACTCTCCGGGACTAGCTGTGTTATTCTTC.

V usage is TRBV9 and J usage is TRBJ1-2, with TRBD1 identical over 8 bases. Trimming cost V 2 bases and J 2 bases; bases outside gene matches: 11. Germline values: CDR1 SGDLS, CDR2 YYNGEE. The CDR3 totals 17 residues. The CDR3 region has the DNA TGTGCCAGCAGCGTCCATGAGACAGGGGCGGTGAACTATGGCTACACCTTC. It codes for CASSVHETGAVNYGYTF.

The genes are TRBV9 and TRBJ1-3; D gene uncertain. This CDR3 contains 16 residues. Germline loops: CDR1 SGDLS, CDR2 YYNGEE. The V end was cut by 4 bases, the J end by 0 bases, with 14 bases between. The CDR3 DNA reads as TGTGCCAGCAGCTCTTACTTTGGGAGCTCTGGAAACACCATATATTTT. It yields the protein CASSSYFGSSGNTIYF.

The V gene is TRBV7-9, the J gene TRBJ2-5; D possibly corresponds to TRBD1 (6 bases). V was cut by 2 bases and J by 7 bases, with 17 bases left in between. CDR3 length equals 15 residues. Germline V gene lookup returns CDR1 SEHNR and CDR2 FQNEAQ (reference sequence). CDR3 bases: TGTGCCAGCAGCTTATCGACAGGTGGGGTGGCGACCCAGTACTTC. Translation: CASSLSTGGVATQYF. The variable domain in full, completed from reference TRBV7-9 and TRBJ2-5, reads DTGVSQNPRHKITKRGQNVTFRCDPISEHNRLYWYRQTLGQGPEFLTYFQNEAQLEKSRLLSDRFSAERPKGSFSTLEIQRTEQGDSAMYLCASSLSTGGVATQYFGPGTRLLVL.

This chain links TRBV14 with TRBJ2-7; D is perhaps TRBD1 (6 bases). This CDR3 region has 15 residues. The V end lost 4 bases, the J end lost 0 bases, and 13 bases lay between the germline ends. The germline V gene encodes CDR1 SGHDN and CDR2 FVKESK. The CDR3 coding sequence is TGTGCCAGCAGCCCTCGGGCAGGGGTCTCCTACGAGCAGTACTTC. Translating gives CASSPRAGVSYEQYF.

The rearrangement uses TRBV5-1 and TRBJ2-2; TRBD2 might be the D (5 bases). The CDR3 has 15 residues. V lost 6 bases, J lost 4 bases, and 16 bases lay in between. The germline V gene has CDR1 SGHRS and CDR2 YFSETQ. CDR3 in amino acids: CASMVGISGTGELFF. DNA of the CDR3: TGCGCCAGCATGGTAGGAATAAGCGGCACCGGGGAGCTGTTTTTT.

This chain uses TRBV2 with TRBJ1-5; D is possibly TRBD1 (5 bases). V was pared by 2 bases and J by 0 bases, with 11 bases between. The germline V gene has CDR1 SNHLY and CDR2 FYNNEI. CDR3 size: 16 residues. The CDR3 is CASSEQGPYSNQPQHF. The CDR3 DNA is TGTGCCAGCAGTGAACAGGGTCCATATAGCAATCAGCCCCAGCATTTT.

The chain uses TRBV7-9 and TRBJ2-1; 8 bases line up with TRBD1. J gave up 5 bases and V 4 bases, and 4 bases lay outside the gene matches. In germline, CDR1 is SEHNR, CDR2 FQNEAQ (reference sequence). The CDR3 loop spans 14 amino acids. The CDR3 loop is CASSSTGVDNEQFF. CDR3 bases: TGTGCCAGCAGCTCGACAGGGGTGGACAATGAGCAGTTCTTC.

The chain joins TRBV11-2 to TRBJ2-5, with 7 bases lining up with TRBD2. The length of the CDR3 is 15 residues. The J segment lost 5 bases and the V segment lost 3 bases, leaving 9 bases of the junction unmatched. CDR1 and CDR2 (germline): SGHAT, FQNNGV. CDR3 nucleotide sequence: TGTGCCAGCAGCTTCTACCCGCTCGGGGGGGAGACCCAGTACTTC. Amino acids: CASSFYPLGGETQYF.

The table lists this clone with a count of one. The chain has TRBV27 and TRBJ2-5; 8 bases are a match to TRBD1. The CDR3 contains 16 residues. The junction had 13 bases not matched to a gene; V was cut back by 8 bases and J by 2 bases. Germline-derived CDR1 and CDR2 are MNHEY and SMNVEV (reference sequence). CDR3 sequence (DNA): TGTGCCAGCCGGACAGGGTATGGGCTCGAGCAAGAGACCCAGTACTTC. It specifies CASRTGYGLEQETQYF.

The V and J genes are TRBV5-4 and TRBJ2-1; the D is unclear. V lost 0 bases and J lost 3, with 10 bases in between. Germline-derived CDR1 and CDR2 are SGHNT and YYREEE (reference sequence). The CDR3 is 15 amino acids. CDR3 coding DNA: TGTGCCAGCAGCTTGGACCACCTAGACTACAATGAGCAGTTCTTC. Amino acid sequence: CASSLDHLDYNEQFF. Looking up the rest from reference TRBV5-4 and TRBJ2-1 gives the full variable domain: ETGVTQSPTHLIKTRGQQVTLRCSSQSGHNTVSWYQQALGQGPQFIFQYYREEENGRGNFPPRFSGLQFPNYSSELNVNALELDDSALYLCASSLDHLDYNEQFFGPGTRLTVL.

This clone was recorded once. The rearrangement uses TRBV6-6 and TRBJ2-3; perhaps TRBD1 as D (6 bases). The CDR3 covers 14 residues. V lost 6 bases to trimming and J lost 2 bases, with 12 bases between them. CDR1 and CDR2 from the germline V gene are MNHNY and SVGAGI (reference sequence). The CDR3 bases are TGTGCCAGCAGAATACAGGGATCCACAGATACGCAGTATTTT. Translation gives CASRIQGSTDTQYF.

CDR3 residues: CASSPGQLVSPLHF. The CDR3 DNA reads as TGTGCCAGCAGTCCGGGACAGTTGGTCTCACCCCTCCACTTT. The chain employs TRBV28 and TRBJ1-6; 7 nucleotides agree with TRBD1. The ends lost 5 bases at V and 10 bases at J; junction bases unmatched: 8. The CDR3 runs 14 residues. Germline CDR1 MDHEN, CDR2 SYDVKM.

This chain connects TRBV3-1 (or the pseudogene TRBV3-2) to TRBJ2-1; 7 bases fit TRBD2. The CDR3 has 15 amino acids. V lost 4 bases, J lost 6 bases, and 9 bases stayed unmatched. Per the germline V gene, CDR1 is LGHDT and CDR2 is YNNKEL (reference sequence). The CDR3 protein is CASSLTGTTGNEQFF. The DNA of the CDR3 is TGTGCCAGCAGCCTAACCGGGACTACCGGCAATGAGCAGTTCTTC.

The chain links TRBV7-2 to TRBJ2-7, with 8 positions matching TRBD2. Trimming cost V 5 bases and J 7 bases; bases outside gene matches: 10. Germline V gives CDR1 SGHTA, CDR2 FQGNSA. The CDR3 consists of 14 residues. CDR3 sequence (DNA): TGTGCCAGCAGCCAAACAGCGGGGGCGTGGGAGCAGTACTTC. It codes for CASSQTAGAWEQYF.

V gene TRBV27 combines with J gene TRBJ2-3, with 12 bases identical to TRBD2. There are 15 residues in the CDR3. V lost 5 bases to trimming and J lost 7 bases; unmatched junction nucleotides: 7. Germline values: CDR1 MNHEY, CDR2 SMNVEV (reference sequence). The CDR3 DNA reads TGTGCCAGCAGTCGACTAGCGGGAGTTGGGAATACGCAGTATTTT. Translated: CASSRLAGVGNTQYF.

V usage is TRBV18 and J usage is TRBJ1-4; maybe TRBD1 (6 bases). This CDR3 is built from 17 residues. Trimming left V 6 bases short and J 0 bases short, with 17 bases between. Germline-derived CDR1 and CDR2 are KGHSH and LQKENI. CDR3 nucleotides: TGTGCCAGCTCCAACCTGGACAGCCCAGCAACTAATGAAAAACTGTTTTTT. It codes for CASSNLDSPATNEKLFF. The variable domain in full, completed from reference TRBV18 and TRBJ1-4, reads NAGVMQNPRHLVRRRGQEARLRCSPMKGHSHVYWYRQLPEEGLKFMVYLQKENIIDESGMPKERFSAEFPKEGPSILRIQQVVRGDSAAYFCASSNLDSPATNEKLFFGSGTQLSVL.

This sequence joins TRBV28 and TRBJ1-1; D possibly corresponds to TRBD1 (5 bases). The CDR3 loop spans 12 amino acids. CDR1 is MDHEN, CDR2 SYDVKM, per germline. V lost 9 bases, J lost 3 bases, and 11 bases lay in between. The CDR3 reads CARGWGDTEAFF. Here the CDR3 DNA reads TGTGCCAGAGGCTGGGGGGACACTGAAGCTTTCTTT.

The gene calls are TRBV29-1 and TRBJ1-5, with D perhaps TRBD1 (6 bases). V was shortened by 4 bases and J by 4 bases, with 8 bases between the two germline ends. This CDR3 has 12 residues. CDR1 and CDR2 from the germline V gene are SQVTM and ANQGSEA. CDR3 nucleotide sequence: TGCAGCGTTGGGGGGCAAAATCAGCCCCAGCATTTT. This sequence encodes CSVGGQNQPQHF. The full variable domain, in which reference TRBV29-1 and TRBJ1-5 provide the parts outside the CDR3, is SAVISQKPSRDICQRGTSLTIQCQVDSQVTMMFWYRQQPGQSLTLIATANQGSEATYESGFVIDKFPISRPNLTFSTLTVSNMSPEDSSIYLCSVGGQNQPQHFGDGTRLSIL.

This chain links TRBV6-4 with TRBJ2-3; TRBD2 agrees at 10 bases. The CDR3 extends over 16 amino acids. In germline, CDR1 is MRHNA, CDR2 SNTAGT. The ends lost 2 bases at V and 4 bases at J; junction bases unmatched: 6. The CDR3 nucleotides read TGTGCCAGCAGTGACGGGGTAGCGGGAGGTCCAGATACGCAGTATTTT. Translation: CASSDGVAGGPDTQYF.

CDR3 bases: TGTGCCTGGAGTACGGGAAAACTGTTTTTT. Translation gives CAWSTGKLFF. This chain connects TRBV30 to TRBJ1-4; D unclear. This CDR3 region has 10 residues. V shed 2 bases and J shed 10 bases, with 5 bases lying between them. The germline V gene encodes CDR1 GTSNPN and CDR2 SVGIG (reference sequence).